Detailed here is one T cell receptor beta chain. Its antigen is unknown. A CD45RA-negative memory subset and a CD45RA+ naive subset were separated from the CD4+ cells. Deep-level running was used for the assay. Only in-frame clones appear in the TCRdb table, and some are missing; sequencing was by immunoSEQ multiplex PCR. The sample includes around 1.6 million clones, 95% to 99% of them seen just once. The CDR3 has 14 residues. Germline V gene sequence: CDR1 SGHRS, CDR2 YFSETQ. J gave up 5 bases and V 5 bases, and 6 bases lay outside the gene matches. The data originate from a study of shared clonotypes between healthy human individuals. General study findings and limits: The low donor count limited represented genetic and exposure-history diversity. Generation probability values for non-shared clonotypes were lower than those for clonotypes shared by all four donors.

Sequenced: naive CD4+ T cells sorted from blood. Described subset: CD45RA+ positively selected. The rearrangement uses TRBV5-1 and TRBJ2-7, with TRBD2 matching over 11 bases. The TCR was taken from a man aged 25-45 years in good health. The CDR3 DNA sequence: TGCGCCAGCAGTGGCACTAGCGGGAGAGACGAGCAGTACTTC. Its translation is CASSGTSGRDEQYF.